This T cell receptor (beta chain) was captured by sequencing in a study of Ad26.COV2.S vaccination and SARS-CoV-2 variants. Study overall: Ad26.COV2.S shots went into the muscle once or twice, 56 days apart. Findings and caveats of the study: People who got the vaccine or the placebo had similar non-spike TCR breadth.

CDR3 size: 15 residues. CDR1 is LGHDT and CDR2 is YNNKEL in the germline V gene (reference sequence). Germline trimming cut 2 bases from V and 3 bases from J; bases unmatched to any gene: 4. Regarding this clone: Its antigen is as yet unknown.

Profiled with immunoSEQ multiplex PCR; TCRdb holds only in-frame clones, not every one. Among a few hundred thousand clones listed, 92% were seen once. Specified treatment: over 15 received Ad26.COV2.S at low or high dose, single or two shots; about 5 received placebo; per-sample allocation not given. Day 63 following the first vaccine or placebo injection was when the samples were taken. A Boston donor was an adult aged 18-55 years. The shot given was an Ad26 vector that makes Wuhan-strain SARS-CoV-2 spike. The sample consisted of peripheral blood, taken in a trial of Ad26.COV2.S vaccine versus placebo. The clonotype was recovered from a person between 18 and 65 years old who received the Ad26.COV2.S COVID-19 vaccine or a placebo. This chain joins TRBV3-1 (or the pseudogene TRBV3-2) and TRBJ2-7; 10 nucleotides align to TRBD2. The CDR3 here is CASSQTTSGDYEQYF. As DNA, the CDR3 is TGTGCCAGCAGCCAAACTACTAGCGGGGACTACGAGCAGTACTTC.